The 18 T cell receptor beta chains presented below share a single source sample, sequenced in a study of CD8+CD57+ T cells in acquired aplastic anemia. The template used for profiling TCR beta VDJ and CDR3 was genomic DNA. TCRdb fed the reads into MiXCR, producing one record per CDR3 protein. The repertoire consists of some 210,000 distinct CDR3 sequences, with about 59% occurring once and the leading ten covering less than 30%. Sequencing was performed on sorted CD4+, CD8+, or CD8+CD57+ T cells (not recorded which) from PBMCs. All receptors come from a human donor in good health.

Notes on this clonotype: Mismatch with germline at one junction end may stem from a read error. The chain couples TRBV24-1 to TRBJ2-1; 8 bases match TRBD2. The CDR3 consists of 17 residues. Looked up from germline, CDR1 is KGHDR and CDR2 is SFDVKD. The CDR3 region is CATSAPPRRGAFDEQFF. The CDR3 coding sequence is TGCGCCACCAGTGCCCCCCCGCGGCGGGGGGCTTTCGATGAGCAGTTCTTC.

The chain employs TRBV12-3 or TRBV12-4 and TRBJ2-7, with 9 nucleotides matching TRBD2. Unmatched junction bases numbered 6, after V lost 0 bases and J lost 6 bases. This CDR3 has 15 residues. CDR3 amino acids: CASSLAQVLAGEQYF. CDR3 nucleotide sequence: TGTGCCAGCAGTTTAGCTCAGGTACTAGCGGGCGAGCAGTACTTC.

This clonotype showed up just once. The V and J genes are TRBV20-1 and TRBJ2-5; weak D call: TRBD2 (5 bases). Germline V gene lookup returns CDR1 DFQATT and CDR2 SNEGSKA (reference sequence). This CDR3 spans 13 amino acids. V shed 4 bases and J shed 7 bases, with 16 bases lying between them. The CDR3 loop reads CSANNPGIGTQYF. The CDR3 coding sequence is TGCAGTGCTAACAATCCGGGAATAGGGACCCAGTACTTC.

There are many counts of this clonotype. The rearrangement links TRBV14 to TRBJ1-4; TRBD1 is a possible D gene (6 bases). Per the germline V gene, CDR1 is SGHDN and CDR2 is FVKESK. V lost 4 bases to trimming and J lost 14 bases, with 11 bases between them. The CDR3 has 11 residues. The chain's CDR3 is CASSRGLRLFF. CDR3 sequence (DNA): TGTGCCAGCAGCCGGGGGCTCCGGCTGTTTTTT.

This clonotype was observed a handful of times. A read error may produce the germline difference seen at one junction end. The CDR3 DNA follows: TGTGCCAGTAGTCCGACCGGGACTGAAGCCTTCTTT. Translation: CASSPTGTEAFF. The V call is TRBV19, the J call TRBJ1-1; tentatively, D is TRBD1 (5 bases). The germline CDR1 and CDR2 sequences are LNHDA and SQIVND (reference sequence). This CDR3 has 12 residues.

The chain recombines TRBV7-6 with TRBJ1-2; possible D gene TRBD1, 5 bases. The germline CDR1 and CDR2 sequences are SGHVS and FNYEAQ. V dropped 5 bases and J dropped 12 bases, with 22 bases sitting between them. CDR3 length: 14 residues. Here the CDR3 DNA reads TGTGCCAGCAGCGGACCCGGGACTGGAGCTGGAAACACCTTC. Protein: CASSGPGTGAGNTF. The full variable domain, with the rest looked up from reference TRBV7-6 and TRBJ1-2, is GAGVSQSPRYKVTKRGQDVALRCDPISGHVSLYWYRQALGQGPEFLTYFNYEAQQDKSGLPNDRFSAERPEGSISTLTIQRTEQRDSAMYRCASSGPGTGAGNTFGSGTRLTVV.

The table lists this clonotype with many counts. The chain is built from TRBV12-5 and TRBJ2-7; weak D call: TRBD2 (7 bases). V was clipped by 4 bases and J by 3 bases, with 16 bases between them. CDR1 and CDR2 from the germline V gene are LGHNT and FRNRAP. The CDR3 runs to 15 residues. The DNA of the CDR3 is TGTGCTAGTGGTTCCGAGGGGGGGGAGCACTACGAGCAGTACTTC. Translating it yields CASGSEGGEHYEQYF.

Here the CDR3 reads CATSRDRGLGDTQYF. Here the CDR3 DNA reads TGTGCCACCAGCAGGGACAGGGGATTGGGAGATACGCAGTATTTT. The genes are TRBV15 and TRBJ2-3, with 9 bases matching TRBD1. The CDR3 has 15 residues. Germline lookup yields CDR1 LNHNV and CDR2 YYDKDF (reference sequence). The V and J ends lost 3 bases and 5 bases, in that order; junction bases with no gene match: 6.

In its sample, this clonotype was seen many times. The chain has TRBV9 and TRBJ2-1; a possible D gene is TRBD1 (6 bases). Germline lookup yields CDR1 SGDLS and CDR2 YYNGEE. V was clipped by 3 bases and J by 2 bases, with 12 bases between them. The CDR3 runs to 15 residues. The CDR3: CASSAPDRPYNEQFF. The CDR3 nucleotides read TGTGCCAGCAGCGCACCGGACAGACCCTACAATGAGCAGTTCTTC. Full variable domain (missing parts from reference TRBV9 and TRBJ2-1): DSGVTQTPKHLITATGQRVTLRCSPRSGDLSVYWYQQSLDQGLQFLIQYYNGEERAKGNILERFSAQQFPDLHSELNLSSLELGDSALYFCASSAPDRPYNEQFFGPGTRLTVL.

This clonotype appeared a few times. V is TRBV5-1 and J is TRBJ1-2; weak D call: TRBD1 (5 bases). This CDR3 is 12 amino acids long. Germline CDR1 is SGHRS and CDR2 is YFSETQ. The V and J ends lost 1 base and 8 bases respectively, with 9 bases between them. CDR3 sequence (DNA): TGCGCCAGCAGCTTGTGGGGGGACGGCTACACCTTC. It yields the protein CASSLWGDGYTF.

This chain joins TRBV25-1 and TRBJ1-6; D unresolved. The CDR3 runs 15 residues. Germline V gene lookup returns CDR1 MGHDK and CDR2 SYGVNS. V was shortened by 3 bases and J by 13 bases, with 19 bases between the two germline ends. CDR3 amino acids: CASSDYSGSSRPLHF. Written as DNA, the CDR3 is TGTGCCAGCAGTGACTATTCGGGATCGTCGCGGCCCCTCCACTTT.

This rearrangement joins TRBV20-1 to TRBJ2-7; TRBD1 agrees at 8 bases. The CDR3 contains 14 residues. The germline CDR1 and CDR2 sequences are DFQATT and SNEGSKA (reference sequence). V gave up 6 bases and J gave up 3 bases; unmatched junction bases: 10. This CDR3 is CSASPGTGVYEQYF. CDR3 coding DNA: TGCAGTGCATCACCCGGGACAGGCGTCTACGAGCAGTACTTC.

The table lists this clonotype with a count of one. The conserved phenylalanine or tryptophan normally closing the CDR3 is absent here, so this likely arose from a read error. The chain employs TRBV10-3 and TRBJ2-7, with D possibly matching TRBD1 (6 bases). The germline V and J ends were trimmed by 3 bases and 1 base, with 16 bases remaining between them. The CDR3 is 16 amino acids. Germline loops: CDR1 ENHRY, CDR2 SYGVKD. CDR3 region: CAISEVASTGSYEQYL. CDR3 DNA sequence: TGTGCCATCAGTGAAGTAGCTAGTACAGGGTCCTACGAGCAGTACCTC.

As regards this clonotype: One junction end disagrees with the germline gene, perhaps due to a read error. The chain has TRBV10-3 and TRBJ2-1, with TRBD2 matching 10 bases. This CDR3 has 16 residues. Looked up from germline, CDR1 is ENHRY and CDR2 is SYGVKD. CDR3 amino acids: CASSYASGSSYNEQFF. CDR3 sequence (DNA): TGTGCCAGCAGTTACGCTAGCGGGAGCTCCTACAATGAGCAGTTCTTC.

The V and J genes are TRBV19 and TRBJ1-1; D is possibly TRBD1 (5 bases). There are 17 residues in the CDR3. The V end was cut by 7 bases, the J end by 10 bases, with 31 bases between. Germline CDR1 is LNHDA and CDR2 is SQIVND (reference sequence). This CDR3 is CASTFSRHGTYFEVAFF. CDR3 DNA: TGTGCCAGTACATTTTCCCGACACGGGACTTATTTCGAAGTAGCTTTCTTT.

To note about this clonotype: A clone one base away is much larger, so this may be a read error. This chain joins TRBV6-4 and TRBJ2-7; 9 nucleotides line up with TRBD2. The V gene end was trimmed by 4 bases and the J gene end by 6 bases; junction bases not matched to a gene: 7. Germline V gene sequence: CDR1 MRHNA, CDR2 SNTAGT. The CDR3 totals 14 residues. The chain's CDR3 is CASSGGTSWFEQYF. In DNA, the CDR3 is TGTGCCAGCAGTGGGGGGACTAGCTGGTTCGAGCAGTACTTC.

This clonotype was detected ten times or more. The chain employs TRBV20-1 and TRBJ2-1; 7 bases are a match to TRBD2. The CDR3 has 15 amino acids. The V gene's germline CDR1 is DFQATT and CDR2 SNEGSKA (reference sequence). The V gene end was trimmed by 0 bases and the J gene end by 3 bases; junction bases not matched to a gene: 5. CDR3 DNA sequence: TGCAGTGCTAGAGACGGGGGGTCAAGCTACAATGAGCAGTTCTTC. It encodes CSARDGGSSYNEQFF.

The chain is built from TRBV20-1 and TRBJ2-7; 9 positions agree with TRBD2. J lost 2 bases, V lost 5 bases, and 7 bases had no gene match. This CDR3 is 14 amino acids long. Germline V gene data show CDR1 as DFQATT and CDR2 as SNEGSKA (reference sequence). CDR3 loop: CSARTSGLTYEQYF. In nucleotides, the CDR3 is TGCAGTGCTCGTACTAGCGGGCTTACCTACGAGCAGTACTTC.